This TCR beta chain was sequenced for a study of cytomegalovirus exposure and HLA in healthy donors. CDR3 size: 13 residues. Trimming cost V 3 bases and J 7 bases, with 10 bases left between them. Germline CDR1 WSHSY, CDR2 SAAADI. The PCR ran on 60 Vbeta and 13 Jbeta primers. Original handling: Counted up in a later analysis, unique TCR beta chains came to 65 million to 80 million, with about 10 million shared. Using immunoSEQ multiplex PCR, the repertoire was profiled, and TCRdb retains in-frame clones only, with some absent. The D gene and trimming were derived from the DNA, and the V and J assignments and clone size from that table. This sample carries more than 65,000 clones, with roughly 2.8% going to the ten biggest clones.

The sample consisted of PBMCs. The gene calls are TRBV10-2 and TRBJ1-5, with unresolved D. The sequence was collected from a man aged 35-49 years in good health and CMV-seronegative. The CDR3 here is CASSDVEWQPQHF. The CDR3 nucleotides are TGCGCCAGCAGTGATGTAGAGTGGCAGCCCCAGCATTTT.